Listed below are T cell receptor beta chains from one sample, sequenced in a study of T cell responses to AZD1222 COVID-19 vaccine. The repertoire was sequenced with immunoSEQ multiplex PCR; TCRdb's copy has only in-frame clones and lacks some. Here the sample spans about 120,000 clones, 75% to 90% being singletons. The sequenced sample was peripheral blood, obtained 28 days after the second AZD1222 dose. These receptors were collected from an adult who received the AZD1222 COVID-19 vaccine. The CDR3 runs from the conserved cysteine through the conserved F or W. The order of the fields is D gene, J gene, V gene, clone size, CDR3 DNA, CDR3 protein. A D gene is named only where the DNA matches it firmly. Only some rows state a clone size, as once, few, many or a class for expanded clones.

TRBD1	TRBJ2-5	TRBV18	-	TGTGCCAGCTCACCACTGATAACAGGGGTCGGGGAGACCCAGTACTTC	CASSPLITGVGETQYF
TRBD1	TRBJ2-7	TRBV11-2	-	TGTGCCAGCAGCCGGACAGGGAGCGAGCAGTACTTC	CASSRTGSEQYF
-	TRBJ2-7	TRBV28	few	TGTGCCAGCAGGCCCCGGGACGCAGCCTACGAGCAGTACTTC	CASRPRDAAYEQYF
-	TRBJ1-1	TRBV14	-	TGTGCCAGCAGCCAAGAAGCCAGGGTACCTGAAGCTTTCTTT	CASSQEARVPEAFF
-	TRBJ2-2	TRBV18	few	TGTGCCAGCTCACCAACCACTGACACCGGGGAGCTGTTTTTT	CASSPTTDTGELFF
-	TRBJ2-2	TRBV19	once	TGTGCCAGTAGTGCCTGGACAGCGAACACCGGGGAGCTGTTTTTT	CASSAWTANTGELFF
TRBD2	TRBJ2-5	TRBV28	-	TGTGCCAGCAGTTTCAGCGGGGGGGCTTCGGGACAAGAGACCCAGTACTTC	CASSFSGGASGQETQYF
-	TRBJ1-1	TRBV7-9	-	TGTGCCAGCAGCCACGGGGCGGAACCTCCAGGCACTGAAGCTTTCTTT	CASSHGAEPPGTEAFF
-	TRBJ2-1	TRBV7-2	-	TGTGCCAGCAGCCCCGCAGCCCCACACAATGAGCAGTTCTTC	CASSPAAPHNEQFF
-	TRBJ2-1	TRBV2	-	TGTGCCAGCAACGAACGACAGGTTGACAATGAGCAGTTCTTC	CASNERQVDNEQFF